The clone carrying this T cell receptor (beta chain) was detected only a few times. What it recognizes is unknown. The sequenced template was RNA, covering the TCR beta CDR3 region. An initial RT-PCR round employing HTBI primers preceded a second-round multiplex PCR. A single record per CDR3 protein comes from TCRdb applying MiXCR to the multiplex PCR reads. The data contain about 740,000 distinct CDR3 sequences, 35% to 50% of them singletons. Clinical symptoms, serum thyroxine, TRAb, thyroid ultrasound and orbital computed tomography formed the basis of diagnosis. The entry originates in a study of Graves' ophthalmopathy and Graves' hyperthyroidism. General study points: In blood, most expanded thyroid clonotypes above 0.001 frequency were also detected.

Germline CDR1 reads SGDLS; CDR2 reads YYNGEE. V lost 4 bases to trimming and J lost 6 bases; unmatched junction nucleotides: 8. This CDR3 has 14 amino acids. This chain links TRBV9 with TRBJ2-7, with 9 bases matching TRBD1. Sequencing was performed on peripheral blood. This TCR was sampled from an adult man with Graves' ophthalmopathy. The CDR3 bases are TGTGCCAGCAGCTTCCCGGGACAGGGATTCGAGCAGTACTTC. This sequence encodes CASSFPGQGFEQYF.